This note documents a single TCR beta chain sequence. What it recognizes is unknown. This record comes from a study of a mutant IDH1 vaccine in newly diagnosed glioma. Study-level information: Most patients had radiochemotherapy with temozolomide before enrollment; others had one alone.

Trimming removed 2 bases at V and 5 bases at J, with 6 bases between. The CDR3 contains 13 residues. Germline CDR1 reads MNHEY; CDR2 reads SVGAGI. Profiling relied on immunoSEQ multiplex PCR, and the TCRdb table lists in-frame clones only, not all of them. The data hold tens of thousands of clones, with roughly 84% observed a single time. Time point meaning: week 23, last vaccination. One vaccine dose held 300 ug of mutant IDH1 20-mer peptide and came with topical imiquimod. The V call is TRBV6-5, the J call TRBJ2-2; D is ambiguous. The sample in question was PBMCs, obtained from a glioma patient whose treatment included an IDH1 peptide vaccine. The sequence derives from a man aged 18 to 30 with glioma. CDR3 residues: CASSYEETGELFF. CDR3 in DNA: TGTGCCAGCAGTTACGAGGAGACCGGGGAGCTGTTTTTT.